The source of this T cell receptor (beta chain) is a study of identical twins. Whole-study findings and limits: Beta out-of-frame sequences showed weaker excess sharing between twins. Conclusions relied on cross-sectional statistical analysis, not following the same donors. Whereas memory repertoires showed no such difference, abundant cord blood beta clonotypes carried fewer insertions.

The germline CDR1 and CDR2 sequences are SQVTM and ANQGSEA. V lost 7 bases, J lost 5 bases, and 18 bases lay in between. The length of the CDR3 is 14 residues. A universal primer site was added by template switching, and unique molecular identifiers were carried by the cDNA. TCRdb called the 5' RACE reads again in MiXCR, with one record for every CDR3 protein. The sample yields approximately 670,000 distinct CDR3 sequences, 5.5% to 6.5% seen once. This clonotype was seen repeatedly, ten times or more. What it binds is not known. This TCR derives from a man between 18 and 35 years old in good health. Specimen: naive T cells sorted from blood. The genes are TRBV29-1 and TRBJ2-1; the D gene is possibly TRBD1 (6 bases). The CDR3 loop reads CSADRTYRDNEQFF. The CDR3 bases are TGCAGCGCAGACAGGACCTACCGGGACAATGAGCAGTTCTTC.